This T cell receptor (beta chain) was found in a study of post-analysis software for immune sequencing data. With V trimmed by 1 base and J by 4 bases, 11 bases remained unmatched. The V gene's germline CDR1 is MGHRA and CDR2 YSYEKL. CDR3 length: 17 residues. Whole-study findings and limits: About five TRBV segments, including TRBV5-6, TRBV5-1 and TRBV20-1, were more frequent in patients than controls.

With regard to this clonotype: Its antigen remains unknown.

TCR beta libraries were prepared from cDNA with unique molecular identifiers. TCRdb used MiXCR to reprocess the PCR reads, holding one entry per CDR3 protein. The table lists some 690,000 distinct CDR3 sequences, about 60% of them singletons. The rearrangement links TRBV4-1 to TRBJ1-2; 8 nucleotides agree with TRBD1. The clonotype comes from a girl under 10 years old with multiple sclerosis. The sample was blood. CDR3: CASSQGSEQGDIYGYTF. The CDR3, as DNA: TGCGCCAGCAGCCAAGGTTCGGAACAGGGGGATATCTATGGCTACACCTTC.